What follows are 20 T cell receptor beta chains derived from one specimen sequenced in a study of blood T cell repertoires in COVID-19. Measured with immunoSEQ multiplex PCR; TCRdb has only the in-frame clones, and not every one. There are a few hundred thousand clones in the sample; roughly 88% occur only once, and roughly 0.66% lies in the top ten. Sequencing was performed on PBMCs or T cells enriched from blood (not recorded which). Receptors originate from a man aged 18 to 29 who had recovered from COVID-19.

This clone has a single count. The chain recombines TRBV7-9 with TRBJ2-3; TRBD2 matches 8 bases. J lost 0 bases, V lost 3 bases, and 5 bases had no gene match. This CDR3 has 16 residues. Germline V gene data show CDR1 as SEHNR and CDR2 as FQNEAQ (reference sequence). CDR3 in DNA: TGTGCCAGCAGCTTTGGTAGCGGGGTTAGCACAGATACGCAGTATTTT. The encoded protein is CASSFGSGVSTDTQYF.

This chain uses TRBV7-9 with TRBJ1-1; tentative D call: TRBD1 (5 bases). Germline values: CDR1 SEHNR, CDR2 FQNEAQ (reference sequence). The CDR3 is 12 amino acids. V was pared by 4 bases and J by 8 bases, with 11 bases between. In nucleotides, the CDR3 is TGTGCCAGCAGCTCCCGGGACTTGGAAGCTTTCTTT. Translating gives CASSSRDLEAFF.

The J gene is TRBJ2-1, the V gene TRBV5-4, with TRBD2 matching over 7 bases. J lost 10 bases, V lost 4 bases, and 5 bases had no gene match. This CDR3 has 12 residues. Germline CDR1 SGHNT, CDR2 YYREEE (reference sequence). DNA for the CDR3: TGTGCCAGCAGCGTCTGGGAGGGCGAGCAGTTCTTC. It yields the protein CASSVWEGEQFF. Together with reference TRBV5-4 and TRBJ2-1, the CDR3 gives the full variable domain: ETGVTQSPTHLIKTRGQQVTLRCSSQSGHNTVSWYQQALGQGPQFIFQYYREEENGRGNFPPRFSGLQFPNYSSELNVNALELDDSALYLCASSVWEGEQFFGPGTRLTVL.

The chain uses TRBV5-1 and TRBJ2-1, with 9 bases matching TRBD2. V lost 0 bases, J lost 9 bases, and 16 bases stayed unmatched. From germline, CDR1 is SGHRS and CDR2 YFSETQ. The CDR3 is 18 amino acids. The CDR3 bases are TGCGCCAGCAGCTTGGCCTGGGCGCAGATAGCGGGAGACATTGAGCAGTTCTTC. Residues: CASSLAWAQIAGDIEQFF.

V is TRBV5-1 and J is TRBJ2-7, with 7 bases matching TRBD1. This CDR3 contains 14 residues. V shed 4 bases, J shed 6 bases, and the junction held 10 bases outside the gene matches. In germline, CDR1 is SGHRS, CDR2 YFSETQ. The CDR3 DNA reads TGCGCCAGCAGCCCTGGGACAGAGGTTCGCGAGCAGTACTTC. This encodes CASSPGTEVREQYF.

This chain joins TRBV10-1 and TRBJ2-7; TRBD1 might be the D (5 bases). Germline CDR1 WNHNN, CDR2 SYGVQD (reference sequence). V lost 0 bases, J lost 5 bases, and 8 bases lay in between. The CDR3 totals 13 residues. The CDR3 sequence: CASSESSTDEQYF. The CDR3 nucleotides are TGCGCCAGCAGTGAGTCGTCGACAGACGAGCAGTACTTC.

The chain carries TRBV14 and TRBJ1-2; 10 bases line up with TRBD1. This CDR3 comprises 19 residues. V trimming: 4 bases; J trimming: 0 bases; junction bases outside the gene matches: 14. Germline loops: CDR1 SGHDN, CDR2 FVKESK. CDR3 in amino acids: CASSLRDRGLTRANYGYTF. The CDR3 region has the DNA TGTGCCAGCAGCCTCCGGGACAGGGGCCTCACGAGAGCTAACTATGGCTACACCTTC.

This clone has just one count. The V and J genes are TRBV27 and TRBJ1-4; 7 bases are a match to TRBD1. This CDR3 comprises 14 residues. Germline-derived CDR1 and CDR2 are MNHEY and SMNVEV (reference sequence). The junction had 6 bases not matched to a gene; V was cut back by 7 bases and J by 4 bases. In DNA, the CDR3 is TGTGCCAGCAAGCACAGGGGATTTAATGAAAAACTGTTTTTT. It codes for CASKHRGFNEKLFF. The full variable domain, rest sourced from reference TRBV27 and TRBJ1-4, is EAQVTQNPRYLITVTGKKLTVTCSQNMNHEYMSWYRQDPGLGLRQIYYSMNVEVTDKGDVPEGYKVSRKEKRNFPLILESPSPNQTSLYFCASKHRGFNEKLFFGSGTQLSVL.

The chain uses TRBV19 and TRBJ1-1; TRBD1 is a possible D gene (6 bases). The V gene lost 3 bases and the J gene lost 7 bases, with 15 bases spanning the gap. Germline values: CDR1 LNHDA, CDR2 SQIVND (reference sequence). The CDR3 runs 14 residues. CDR3 in DNA: TGTGCCAGTAGTATTCGAGAGCGAGGGGGTGAAGCTTTCTTT. This gives the protein CASSIRERGGEAFF.

The J gene is TRBJ1-5, the V gene TRBV18; D uncertain. In germline, CDR1 is KGHSH, CDR2 LQKENI. This CDR3 has 15 residues. Deletions cut 9 bases from V and 0 bases from J, with 15 bases between. This CDR3 reads CASAMFQNSNQPQHF. CDR3 sequence (DNA): TGTGCCAGTGCGATGTTTCAAAATAGCAATCAGCCCCAGCATTTT.

The chain links TRBV19 to TRBJ1-2; perhaps TRBD1 as D (5 bases). Germline lookup yields CDR1 LNHDA and CDR2 SQIVND (reference sequence). CDR3 size: 13 residues. Trimming took off 1 base at V and 5 bases at J, with 8 bases between the two ends. The CDR3 sequence is CASSIGTSYGYTF. Written as DNA, the CDR3 is TGTGCCAGTAGTATAGGGACAAGTTATGGCTACACCTTC.

The chain combines TRBV7-2 with TRBJ1-5; 7 positions match TRBD1. Germline CDR1 and CDR2: SGHTA and FQGNSA. The CDR3 consists of 15 residues. The V gene end was trimmed by 2 bases and the J gene end by 0 bases; junction bases not matched to a gene: 1. The CDR3 DNA reads as TGTGCCAGCAGCTTAACAGGGGCTAGCAATCAGCCCCAGCATTTT. Residues: CASSLTGASNQPQHF. The entire variable domain, with the rest obtained from reference TRBV7-2 and TRBJ1-5, is as follows: GAGVSQSPSNKVTEKGKDVELRCDPISGHTALYWYRQSLGQGLEFLIYFQGNSAPDKSGLPSDRFSAERTGGSVSTLTIQRTQQEDSAVYLCASSLTGASNQPQHFGDGTRLSIL.

V gene TRBV5-8 combines with J gene TRBJ2-5; 10 bases line up with TRBD1. Germline CDR1 reads SGHTS; CDR2 reads YDEGEE. This CDR3 spans 15 amino acids. V lost 3 bases to trimming and J lost 3 bases; unmatched junction nucleotides: 5. Here the CDR3 reads CASSWGGTGEETQYF. DNA for the CDR3: TGTGCCAGCAGCTGGGGCGGGACAGGGGAAGAGACCCAGTACTTC. Full variable domain (missing parts from reference TRBV5-8 and TRBJ2-5): EAGVTQSPTHLIKTRGQQATLRCSPISGHTSVYWYQQALGLGLQFLLWYDEGEERNRGNFPPRFSGRQFPNYSSELNVNALELEDSALYLCASSWGGTGEETQYFGPGTRLLVL.

The V and J genes are TRBV12-5 and TRBJ1-4; TRBD1 matches 7 bases. CDR3 length equals 19 residues. The V gene end was trimmed by 3 bases and the J gene end by 0 bases; junction bases not matched to a gene: 13. Germline lookup yields CDR1 LGHNT and CDR2 FRNRAP. The CDR3 is CASGFLPLTGRTTNEKLFF. In DNA form, the CDR3 reads TGTGCTAGTGGTTTCCTCCCCCTGACAGGGAGAACAACTAATGAAAAACTGTTTTTT.

This clone was detected once. This chain joins TRBV11-2 and TRBJ2-2; 12 nucleotides line up with TRBD2. The CDR3 contains 15 residues. Germline V CDR1 and CDR2: SGHAT, FQNNGV. The V and J ends lost 8 bases and 5 bases, in that order; junction bases with no gene match: 6. The CDR3 region is CASGLAGSWTGELFF. The CDR3 DNA is TGTGCCAGCGGACTAGCGGGGTCGTGGACCGGGGAGCTGTTTTTT.

The rearrangement joins TRBV5-5 to TRBJ2-3, with 11 positions matching TRBD2. This CDR3 contains 17 residues. With 0 bases clipped from V and 4 bases from J, the junction kept 7 bases outside the gene matches. CDR1 is SGHKS, CDR2 YYEKEE, per germline (reference sequence). The CDR3 here is CASSLGWVSGGADTQYF. The CDR3 DNA follows: TGTGCCAGCAGCTTGGGTTGGGTTAGCGGGGGGGCAGATACGCAGTATTTT.

V gene TRBV19 combines with J gene TRBJ1-2; D gene uncertain. Germline lookup yields CDR1 LNHDA and CDR2 SQIVND (reference sequence). Deletions cut 3 bases from V and 0 bases from J, with 5 bases between. CDR3 length equals 13 residues. CDR3 in amino acids: CASSMGANYGYTF. CDR3 coding DNA: TGTGCCAGTAGTATGGGAGCTAACTATGGCTACACCTTC. The full variable domain, its missing parts supplied by reference TRBV19 and TRBJ1-2, is DGGITQSPKYLFRKEGQNVTLSCEQNLNHDAMYWYRQDPGQGLRLIYYSQIVNDFQKGDIAEGYSVSREKKESFPLTVTSAQKNPTAFYLCASSMGANYGYTFGSGTRLTVV.

The V and J genes are TRBV2 and TRBJ2-1, with D unclear. CDR1 is SNHLY and CDR2 is FYNNEI in the germline V gene. The V and J ends lost 6 bases and 5 bases respectively, with 5 bases between them. The CDR3 covers 11 residues. The CDR3 loop is CASSYHNEQFF. CDR3 nucleotides: TGTGCCAGCAGCTATCACAATGAGCAGTTCTTC.

The chain recombines TRBV7-6 with TRBJ1-1; 7 positions agree with TRBD1. Per the germline V gene, CDR1 is SGHVS and CDR2 is FNYEAQ. The CDR3 totals 13 residues. Trimming cost V 4 bases and J 7 bases; bases outside gene matches: 6. The CDR3 sequence: CASSSTGFGEAFF. For the CDR3, the DNA is TGTGCCAGCAGCTCGACAGGGTTTGGTGAAGCTTTCTTT.

This clone was counted a single time. The chain employs TRBV6-1 and TRBJ1-3; 7 bases are a match to TRBD1. Per the germline V gene, CDR1 is MNHNS and CDR2 is SASEGT. This CDR3 is built from 16 residues. J gave up 4 bases and V 2 bases, and 8 bases lay outside the gene matches. The CDR3 protein is CASSESGTALGNTIYF. In nucleotides, the CDR3 is TGTGCCAGCAGTGAATCCGGGACAGCTCTAGGAAACACCATATATTTT.